The 8 T cell receptor beta chains listed next were all sequenced from one sample in a study of identifying expanded T cells in peripheral blood. Some clones are missing from TCRdb's copy, which holds only in-frame ones; the method was immunoSEQ multiplex PCR. Of 91,000 or so clones detected, more than 70% appear once; the ten largest clones hold about 3.9%. The sequenced material came from blood. The source is a person between 18 and 70 years old in good health.

For the CDR3, the DNA is TGTGCCAGCAGTTTAGGTCGGGGCATGGATGAGCAGTTCTTC. This gives the protein CASSLGRGMDEQFF. The rearrangement uses TRBV27 and TRBJ2-1; D is tentatively TRBD1 or TRBD2 (5 bases each). The CDR3 length is 14 residues. Trimming cost V 2 bases and J 8 bases, with 13 bases left between them. The germline gives CDR1 MNHEY, CDR2 SMNVEV (reference sequence).

The chain recombines TRBV28 with TRBJ1-1; D ambiguous. With 3 bases removed from V and 4 bases from J, the gap between germline ends came to 9 bases. Germline CDR1 MDHEN, CDR2 SYDVKM. This CDR3 contains 13 residues. The CDR3 DNA sequence: TGTGCCAGCAGTTTCGGCCCTAGCACTGAAGCTTTCTTT. It is translated as CASSFGPSTEAFF.

The rearrangement uses TRBV4-2 and TRBJ2-5; TRBD1 agrees at 8 bases. Germline values: CDR1 LGHNA, CDR2 YNFKEQ. Trimming removed 0 bases from V and 5 bases from J; junction bases left unmatched: 11. The CDR3 loop spans 17 amino acids. Here the CDR3 reads CASSQDPPGTGSETQYF. As DNA, the CDR3 is TGTGCCAGCAGCCAAGATCCCCCCGGGACAGGTTCGGAGACCCAGTACTTC.

The chain uses TRBV7-9 and TRBJ2-7, with D hard to call. Trimming took off 3 bases at V and 3 bases at J, with 9 bases between the two ends. CDR1 is SEHNR, CDR2 FQNEAQ, per germline (reference sequence). The CDR3 extends over 13 amino acids. DNA for the CDR3: TGTGCCAGCAGCTTCTTTGCCAACTACGAGCAGTACTTC. Translation gives CASSFFANYEQYF.

V gene TRBV6-1 combines with J gene TRBJ1-4; 7 bases are shared with TRBD1. V gave up 3 bases and J gave up 8 bases; unmatched junction bases: 6. This CDR3 has 14 amino acids. The germline CDR1 and CDR2 sequences are MNHNS and SASEGT. The CDR3 bases are TGTGCCAGCAGTGACCGACAGGGTATGGAAAAACTGTTTTTT. Protein product: CASSDRQGMEKLFF.

The chain is built from TRBV7-9 and TRBJ2-5; 10 positions match TRBD2. Germline-derived CDR1 and CDR2 are SEHNR and FQNEAQ (reference sequence). CDR3 length: 15 residues. The J segment lost 2 bases and the V segment lost 5 bases, leaving 5 bases of the junction unmatched. CDR3 coding DNA: TGTGCCAGCAGCCCACTAGCGGGGCCACAAGAGACCCAGTACTTC. It specifies CASSPLAGPQETQYF.

V is TRBV6-6 and J is TRBJ1-6; a weak D match, TRBD1 (6 bases). Trimming took off 0 bases at V and 9 bases at J, with 9 bases between the two ends. The CDR3 consists of 14 residues. Germline CDR1 reads MNHNY; CDR2 reads SVGAGI (reference sequence). The CDR3 DNA follows: TGTGCCAGCAGTTACTCCAGGGGAATTTCACCCCTCCACTTT. This translates into CASSYSRGISPLHF.

This clone is judged medium-sized. The chain has TRBV6-1 and TRBJ1-4, with 10 bases matching TRBD1. Losses at the gene ends were 4 bases for V and 5 bases for J; bases not matched to a gene: 1. The CDR3 is 14 residues long. Germline CDR1 and CDR2: MNHNS and SASEGT. The CDR3 protein is CASSVGQGNEKLFF. Written as DNA, the CDR3 is TGTGCCAGCAGTGTGGGACAGGGGAATGAAAAACTGTTTTTT.